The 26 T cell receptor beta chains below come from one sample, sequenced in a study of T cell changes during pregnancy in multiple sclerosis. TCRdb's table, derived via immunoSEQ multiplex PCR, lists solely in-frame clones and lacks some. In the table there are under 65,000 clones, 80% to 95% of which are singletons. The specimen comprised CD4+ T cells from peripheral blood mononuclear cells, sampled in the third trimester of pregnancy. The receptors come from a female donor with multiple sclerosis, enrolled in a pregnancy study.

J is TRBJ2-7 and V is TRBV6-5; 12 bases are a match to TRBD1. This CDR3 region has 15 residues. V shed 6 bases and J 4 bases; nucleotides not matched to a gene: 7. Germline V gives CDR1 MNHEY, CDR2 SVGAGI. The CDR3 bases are TGTGCCAGCAGGGGGACAGGGGGCACAGGGTACGAGCAGTACTTC. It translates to CASRGTGGTGYEQYF.

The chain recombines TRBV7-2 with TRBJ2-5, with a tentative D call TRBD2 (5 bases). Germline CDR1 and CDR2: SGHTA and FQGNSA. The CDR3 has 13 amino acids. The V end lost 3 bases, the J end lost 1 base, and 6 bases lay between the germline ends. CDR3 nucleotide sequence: TGTGCCAGCAGCTTTAGCGTCCAAGAGACCCAGTACTTC. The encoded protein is CASSFSVQETQYF.

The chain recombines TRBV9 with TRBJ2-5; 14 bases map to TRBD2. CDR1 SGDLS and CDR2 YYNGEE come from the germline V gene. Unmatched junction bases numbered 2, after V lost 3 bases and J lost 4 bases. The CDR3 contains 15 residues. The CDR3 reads CASSGGLAGVETQYF. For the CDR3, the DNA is TGTGCCAGCAGCGGGGGACTAGCGGGGGTAGAGACCCAGTACTTC.

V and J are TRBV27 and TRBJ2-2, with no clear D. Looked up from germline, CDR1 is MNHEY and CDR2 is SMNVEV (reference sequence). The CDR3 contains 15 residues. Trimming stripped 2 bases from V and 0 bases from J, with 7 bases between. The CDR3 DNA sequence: TGTGCCAGCAGTTTAGTGACAACGAACACCGGGGAGCTGTTTTTT. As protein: CASSLVTTNTGELFF.

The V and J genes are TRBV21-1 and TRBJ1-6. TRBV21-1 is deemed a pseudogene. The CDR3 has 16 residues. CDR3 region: CASIGLKSSYNSPLHF. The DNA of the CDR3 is TGTGCCAGCATCGGACTCAAGAGCTCCTATAATTCACCCCTCCACTTT.

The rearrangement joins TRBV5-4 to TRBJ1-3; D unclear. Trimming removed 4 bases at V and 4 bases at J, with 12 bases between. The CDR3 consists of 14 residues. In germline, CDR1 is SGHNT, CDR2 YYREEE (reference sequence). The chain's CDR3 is CASSREASGNTIYF. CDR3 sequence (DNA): TGTGCCAGCAGCCGTGAAGCGAGCGGAAACACCATATATTTT.

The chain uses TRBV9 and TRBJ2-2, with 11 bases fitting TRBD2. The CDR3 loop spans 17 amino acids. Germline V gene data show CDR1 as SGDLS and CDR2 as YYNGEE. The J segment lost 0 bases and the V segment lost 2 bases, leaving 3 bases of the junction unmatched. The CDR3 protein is CASSVATSGANTGELFF. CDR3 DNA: TGTGCCAGCAGCGTGGCGACTAGCGGGGCGAACACCGGGGAGCTGTTTTTT.

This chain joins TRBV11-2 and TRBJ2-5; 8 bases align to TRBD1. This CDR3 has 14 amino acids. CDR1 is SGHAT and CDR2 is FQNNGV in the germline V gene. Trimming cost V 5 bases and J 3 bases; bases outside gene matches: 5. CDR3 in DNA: TGTGCCAGCAGCCCTAACAGGGGGAAAGAGACCCAGTACTTC. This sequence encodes CASSPNRGKETQYF.

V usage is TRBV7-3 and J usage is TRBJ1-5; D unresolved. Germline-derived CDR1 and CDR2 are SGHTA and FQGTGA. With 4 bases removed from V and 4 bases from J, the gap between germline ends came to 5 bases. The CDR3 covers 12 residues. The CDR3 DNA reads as TGTGCCAGCAGCTCCTATAATCAGCCCCAGCATTTT. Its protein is CASSSYNQPQHF.

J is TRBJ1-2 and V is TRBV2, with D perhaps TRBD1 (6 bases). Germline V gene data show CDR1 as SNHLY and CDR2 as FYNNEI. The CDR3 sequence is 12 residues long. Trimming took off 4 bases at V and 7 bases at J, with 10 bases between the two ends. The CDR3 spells CASSGQGSGYTF. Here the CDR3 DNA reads TGTGCCAGCAGTGGCCAGGGGTCTGGCTACACCTTC.

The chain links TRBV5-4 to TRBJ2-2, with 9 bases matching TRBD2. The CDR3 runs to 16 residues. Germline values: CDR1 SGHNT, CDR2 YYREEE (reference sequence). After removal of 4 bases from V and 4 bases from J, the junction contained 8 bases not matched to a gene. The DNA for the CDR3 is TGTGCCAGCAGCCCATTAGCGGGGGACCCCACCGGGGAGCTGTTTTTT. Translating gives CASSPLAGDPTGELFF.

The CDR3 loop reads CASSPLPGQNYEQYF. The CDR3 DNA follows: TGTGCCAGCAGCCCTCTCCCGGGACAGAACTACGAGCAGTACTTC. The J gene is TRBJ2-7, the V gene TRBV5-4, with TRBD1 matching 7 bases. Germline lookup yields CDR1 SGHNT and CDR2 YYREEE (reference sequence). The CDR3 is 15 residues long. With V trimmed by 4 bases and J by 3 bases, 10 bases remained unmatched.

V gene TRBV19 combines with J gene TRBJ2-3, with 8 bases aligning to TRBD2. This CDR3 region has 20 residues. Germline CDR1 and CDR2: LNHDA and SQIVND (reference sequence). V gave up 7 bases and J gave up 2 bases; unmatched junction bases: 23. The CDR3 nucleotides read TGTGCCAGTACCCACGGGATTGCGGGGGGCCGGGGAGCGATCACAGATACGCAGTATTTT. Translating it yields CASTHGIAGGRGAITDTQYF.

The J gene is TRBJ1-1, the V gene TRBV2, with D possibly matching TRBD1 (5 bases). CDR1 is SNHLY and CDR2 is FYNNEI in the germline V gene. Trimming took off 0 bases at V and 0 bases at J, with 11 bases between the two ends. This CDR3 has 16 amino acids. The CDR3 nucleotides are TGTGCCAGCAGTGAAGCGCGGGGGGTGGTGAACACTGAAGCTTTCTTT. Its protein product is CASSEARGVVNTEAFF.

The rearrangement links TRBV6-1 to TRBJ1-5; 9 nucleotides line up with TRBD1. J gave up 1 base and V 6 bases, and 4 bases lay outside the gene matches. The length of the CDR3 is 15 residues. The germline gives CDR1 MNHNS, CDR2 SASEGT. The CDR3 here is CASRTGTGSNQPQHF. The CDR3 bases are TGTGCCAGCAGGACCGGGACAGGGAGCAATCAGCCCCAGCATTTT.

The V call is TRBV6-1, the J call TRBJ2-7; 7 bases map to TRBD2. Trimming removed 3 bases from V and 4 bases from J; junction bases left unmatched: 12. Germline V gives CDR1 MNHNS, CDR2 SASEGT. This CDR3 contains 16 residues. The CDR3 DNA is TGTGCCAGCAGTGAGTCCGGGGGGTCAGACTCTTACGAGCAGTACTTC. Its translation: CASSESGGSDSYEQYF.

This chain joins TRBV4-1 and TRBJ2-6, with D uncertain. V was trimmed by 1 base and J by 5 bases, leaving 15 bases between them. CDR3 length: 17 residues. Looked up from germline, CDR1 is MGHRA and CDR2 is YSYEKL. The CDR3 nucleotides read TGCGCCAGCAGCCAAGGTAGTGGGCACGGAAGGGCCAACGTCCTGACTTTC. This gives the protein CASSQGSGHGRANVLTF.

CDR3 nucleotide sequence: TGTGCCAGCAGTTTAACTAGCGGGGGATGGAATACGCAGTATTTT. Translating gives CASSLTSGGWNTQYF. The V gene is TRBV27, the J gene TRBJ2-3, with 11 bases matching TRBD2. Trimming took 2 bases from V and 7 from J; bases not matched to a gene: 5. This CDR3 region has 15 residues. Germline assignment: CDR1 MNHEY and CDR2 SMNVEV (reference sequence).

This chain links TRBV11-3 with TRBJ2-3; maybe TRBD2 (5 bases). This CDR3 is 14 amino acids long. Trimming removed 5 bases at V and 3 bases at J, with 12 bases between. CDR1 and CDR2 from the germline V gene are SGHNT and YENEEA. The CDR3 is CASSRGEGTDTQYF. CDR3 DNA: TGTGCCAGCAGCCGAGGCGAGGGTACAGATACGCAGTATTTT. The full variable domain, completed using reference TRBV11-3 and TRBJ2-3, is EAGVVQSPRYKIIEKKQPVAFWCNPISGHNTLYWYLQNLGQGPELLIRYENEEAVDDSQLPKDRFSAERLKGVDSTLKIQPAELGDSAVYLCASSRGEGTDTQYFGPGTRLTVL.

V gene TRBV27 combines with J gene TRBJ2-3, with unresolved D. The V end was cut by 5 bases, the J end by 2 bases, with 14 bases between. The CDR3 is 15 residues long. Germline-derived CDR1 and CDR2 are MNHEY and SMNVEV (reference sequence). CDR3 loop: CASSPPWAITDTQYF. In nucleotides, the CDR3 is TGTGCCAGCAGTCCCCCGTGGGCCATCACAGATACGCAGTATTTT.

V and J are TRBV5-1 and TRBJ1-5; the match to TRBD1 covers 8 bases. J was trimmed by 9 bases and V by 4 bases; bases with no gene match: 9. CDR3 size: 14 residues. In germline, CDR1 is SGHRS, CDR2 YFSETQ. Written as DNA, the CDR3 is TGCGCCAGCAGCCCCTTGGACAGGGAGGGGCCCCAGCATTTT. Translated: CASSPLDREGPQHF.

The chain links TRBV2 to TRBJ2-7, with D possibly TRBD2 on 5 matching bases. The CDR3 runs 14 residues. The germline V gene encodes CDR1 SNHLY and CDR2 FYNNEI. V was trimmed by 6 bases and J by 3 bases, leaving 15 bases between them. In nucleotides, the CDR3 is TGTGCCAGCAGCATAGAGGGCACTAACTACGAGCAGTACTTC. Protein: CASSIEGTNYEQYF.

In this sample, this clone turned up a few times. The CDR3 DNA follows: TGTGCCAGTAGCCAGGGTAGGAACACCGGGGAGCTGTTTTTT. Translated: CASSQGRNTGELFF. The chain combines TRBV19 with TRBJ2-2; D is possibly TRBD1 (5 bases). Germline V gives CDR1 LNHDA, CDR2 SQIVND (reference sequence). This CDR3 has 14 residues. Trimming stripped 6 bases from V and 1 base from J, with 9 bases between.

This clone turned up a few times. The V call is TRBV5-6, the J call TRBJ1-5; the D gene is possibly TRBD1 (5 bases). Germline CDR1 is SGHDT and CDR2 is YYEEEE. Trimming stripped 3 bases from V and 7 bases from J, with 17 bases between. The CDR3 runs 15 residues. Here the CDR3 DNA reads TGTGCCAGCAGCTCATCCGGGACTGCGAGCCAGCCCCAGCATTTT. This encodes CASSSSGTASQPQHF.

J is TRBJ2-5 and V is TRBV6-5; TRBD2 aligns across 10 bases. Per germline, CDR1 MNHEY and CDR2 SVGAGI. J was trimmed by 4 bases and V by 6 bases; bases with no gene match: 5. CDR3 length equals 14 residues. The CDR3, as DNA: TGTGCCAGCAGAATCAGCGGGGGGGGAGAGACCCAGTACTTC. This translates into CASRISGGGETQYF.

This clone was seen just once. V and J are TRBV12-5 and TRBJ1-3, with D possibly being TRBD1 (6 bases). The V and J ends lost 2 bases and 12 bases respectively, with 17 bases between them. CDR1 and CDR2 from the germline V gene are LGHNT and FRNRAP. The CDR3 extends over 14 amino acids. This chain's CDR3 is CASGLPPDRQSIYF. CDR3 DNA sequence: TGTGCTAGTGGTTTGCCCCCGGACAGACAGAGCATATATTTT.